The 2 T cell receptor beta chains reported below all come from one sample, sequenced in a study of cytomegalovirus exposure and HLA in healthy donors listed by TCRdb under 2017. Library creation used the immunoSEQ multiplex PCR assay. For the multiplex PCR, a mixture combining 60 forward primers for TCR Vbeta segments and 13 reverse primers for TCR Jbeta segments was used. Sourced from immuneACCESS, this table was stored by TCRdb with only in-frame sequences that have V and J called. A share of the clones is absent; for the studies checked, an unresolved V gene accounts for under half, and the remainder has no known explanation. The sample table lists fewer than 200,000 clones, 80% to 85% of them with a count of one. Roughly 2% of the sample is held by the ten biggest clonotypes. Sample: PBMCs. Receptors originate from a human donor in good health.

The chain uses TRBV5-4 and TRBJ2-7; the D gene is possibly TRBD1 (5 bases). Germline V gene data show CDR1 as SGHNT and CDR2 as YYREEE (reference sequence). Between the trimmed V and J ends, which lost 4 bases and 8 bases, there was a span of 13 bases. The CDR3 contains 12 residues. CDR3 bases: TGTGCCAGCAGCCCGAACGGACATCAGCAGTACTTC. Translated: CASSPNGHQQYF. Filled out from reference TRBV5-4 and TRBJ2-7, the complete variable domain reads ETGVTQSPTHLIKTRGQQVTLRCSSQSGHNTVSWYQQALGQGPQFIFQYYREEENGRGNFPPRFSGLQFPNYSSELNVNALELDDSALYLCASSPNGHQQYFGPGTRLTVT.

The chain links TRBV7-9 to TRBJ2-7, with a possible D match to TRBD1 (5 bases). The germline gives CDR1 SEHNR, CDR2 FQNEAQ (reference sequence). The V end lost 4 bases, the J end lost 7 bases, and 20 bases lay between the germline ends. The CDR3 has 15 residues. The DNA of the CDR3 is TGTGCCAGCAGCTCAAACTCAGGACACGCGCTGGAGCAGTACTTC. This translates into CASSSNSGHALEQYF.